This TCR beta chain emerged from a study of Ad26.COV2.S vaccination and SARS-CoV-2 variants. Study observations and caveats: Estimates derived from TCR breadth and depth analyses may have underestimated total T cell responses. Post-vaccination breadth of spike-specific CD8+ and CD4+ T cell responses was reportedly substantial. Comparability of non-spike TCR breadth was observed across vaccine and placebo recipients.

The protocol was immunoSEQ multiplex PCR, while the TCRdb copy is restricted to in-frame clones and leaves out a portion. This sample yields 180,000 or so clones, of which around 85% are seen a single time; more than 4.5% belongs to the top ten. Germline V lookup: CDR1 SGDLS, CDR2 YYNGEE. V lost 1 base to trimming and J lost 5 bases, with 16 bases between them. The length of the CDR3 is 16 residues. Regarding this clone: Antigen: not known.

V is TRBV9 and J is TRBJ2-1; TRBD2 is a possible D gene (5 bases). The source of this sequence is a human donor who had recovered from COVID-19. The starting material was peripheral blood, obtained after recovery from COVID-19. In nucleotides, the CDR3 is TGTGCCAGCAGCGTACTGGCTAGCCCGGCGAACAATGAGCAGTTCTTC. Translation gives CASSVLASPANNEQFF.